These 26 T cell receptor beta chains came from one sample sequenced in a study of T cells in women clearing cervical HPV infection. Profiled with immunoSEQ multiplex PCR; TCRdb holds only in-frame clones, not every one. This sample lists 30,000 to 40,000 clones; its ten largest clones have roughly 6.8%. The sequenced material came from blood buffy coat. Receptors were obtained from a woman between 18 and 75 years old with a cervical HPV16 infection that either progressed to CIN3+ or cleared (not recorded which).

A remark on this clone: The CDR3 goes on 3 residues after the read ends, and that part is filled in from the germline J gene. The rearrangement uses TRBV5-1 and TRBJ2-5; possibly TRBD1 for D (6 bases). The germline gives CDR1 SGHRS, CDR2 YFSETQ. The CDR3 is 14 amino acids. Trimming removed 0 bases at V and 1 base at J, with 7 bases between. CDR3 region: CASSLGGLQETQYF. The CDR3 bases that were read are TGCGCCAGCAGCTTGGGGGGGCTCCAAGAGACC.

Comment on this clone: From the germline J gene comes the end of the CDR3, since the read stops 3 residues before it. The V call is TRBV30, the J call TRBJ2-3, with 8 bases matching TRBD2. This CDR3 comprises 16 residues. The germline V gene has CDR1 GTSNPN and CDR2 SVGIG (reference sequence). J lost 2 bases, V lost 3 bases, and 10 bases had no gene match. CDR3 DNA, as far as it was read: TGTGCCTGGAGCCATCTGACTAGCGAACACACAGATACG. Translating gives CAWSHLTSEHTDT. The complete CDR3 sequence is CAWSHLTSEHTDTQYF.

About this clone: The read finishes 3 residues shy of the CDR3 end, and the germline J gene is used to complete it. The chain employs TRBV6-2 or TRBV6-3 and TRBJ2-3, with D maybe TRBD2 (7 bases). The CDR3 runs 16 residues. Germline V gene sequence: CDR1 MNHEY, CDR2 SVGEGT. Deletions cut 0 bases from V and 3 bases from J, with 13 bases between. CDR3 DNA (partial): TGTGCCAGCAGTTACTCGAGGGGGGGGCCTACAGATACG. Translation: CASSYSRGGPTDT. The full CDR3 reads CASSYSRGGPTDTQYF.

CDR3 DNA, as far as it was read: TGTGCCAGCAGCCAAGCGTATGGACTCCGGCCCTACGAG. Translated: CASSQAYGLRPYE. The full CDR3 is CASSQAYGLRPYEQYF. The genes are TRBV14 and TRBJ2-7; tentative D call: TRBD2 (5 bases). The read ends 3 residues shy of where the CDR3 ends; the end is completed using the germline J gene. The CDR3 is 16 residues long. V was cut by 1 base and J by 2 bases, with 15 bases left in between. The germline V gene has CDR1 SGHDN and CDR2 FVKESK.

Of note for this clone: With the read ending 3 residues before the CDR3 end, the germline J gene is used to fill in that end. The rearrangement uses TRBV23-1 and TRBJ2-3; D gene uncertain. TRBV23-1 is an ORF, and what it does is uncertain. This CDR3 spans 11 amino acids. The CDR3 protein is CASSPKQPQYF. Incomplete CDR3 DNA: TGCGCCAGCAGCCCCAAACAGCCG.

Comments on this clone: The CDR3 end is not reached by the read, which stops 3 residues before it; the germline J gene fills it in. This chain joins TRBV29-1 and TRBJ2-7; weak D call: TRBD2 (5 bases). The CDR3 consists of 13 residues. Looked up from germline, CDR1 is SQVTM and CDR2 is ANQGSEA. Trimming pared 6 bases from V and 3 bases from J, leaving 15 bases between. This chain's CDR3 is CSVTTGIGYEQYF. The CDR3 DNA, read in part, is TGCAGCGTCACAACGGGGATAGGCTACGAG.

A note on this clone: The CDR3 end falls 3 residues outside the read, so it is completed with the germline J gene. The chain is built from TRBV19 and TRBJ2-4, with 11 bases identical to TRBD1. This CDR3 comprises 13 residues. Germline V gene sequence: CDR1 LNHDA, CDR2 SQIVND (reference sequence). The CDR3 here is CASGQGANYGQYF. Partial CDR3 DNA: TGTGCCAGTGGACAGGGGGCAAACTATGGT.

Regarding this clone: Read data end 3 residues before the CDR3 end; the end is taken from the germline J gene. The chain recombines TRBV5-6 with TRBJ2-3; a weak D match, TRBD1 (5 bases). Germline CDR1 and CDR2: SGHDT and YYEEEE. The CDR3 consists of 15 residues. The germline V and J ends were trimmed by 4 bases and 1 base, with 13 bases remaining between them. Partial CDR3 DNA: TGTGCCAGCAGCGTGACAGTCTACCGCACAGATACG. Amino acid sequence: CASSVTVYRTDT. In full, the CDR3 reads CASSVTVYRTDTQYF.

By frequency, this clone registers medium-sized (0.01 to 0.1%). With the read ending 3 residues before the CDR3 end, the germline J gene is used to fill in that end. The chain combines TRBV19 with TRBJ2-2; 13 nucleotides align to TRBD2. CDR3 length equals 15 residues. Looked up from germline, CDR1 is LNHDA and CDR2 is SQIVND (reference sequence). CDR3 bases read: TGTGCCAGCACTAGCGGGGGGGCCCTAGGGGATGGG. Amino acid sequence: CASTSGGALGDG. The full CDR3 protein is CASTSGGALGDGLFF.

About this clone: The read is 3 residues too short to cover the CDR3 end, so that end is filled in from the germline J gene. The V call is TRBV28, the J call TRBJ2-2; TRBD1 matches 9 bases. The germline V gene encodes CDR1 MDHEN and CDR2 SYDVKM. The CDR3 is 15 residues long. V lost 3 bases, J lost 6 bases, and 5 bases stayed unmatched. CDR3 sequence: CASSLGTGSPGELFF. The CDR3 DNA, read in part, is TGTGCCAGCAGTTTGGGGACAGGGTCCCCCGGGGAG. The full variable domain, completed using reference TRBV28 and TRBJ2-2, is DVKVTQSSRYLVKRTGEKVFLECVQDMDHENMFWYRQDPGLGLRLIYFSYDVKMKEKGDIPEGYSVSREKKERFSLILESASTNQTSMYLCASSLGTGSPGELFFGEGSRLTVL.

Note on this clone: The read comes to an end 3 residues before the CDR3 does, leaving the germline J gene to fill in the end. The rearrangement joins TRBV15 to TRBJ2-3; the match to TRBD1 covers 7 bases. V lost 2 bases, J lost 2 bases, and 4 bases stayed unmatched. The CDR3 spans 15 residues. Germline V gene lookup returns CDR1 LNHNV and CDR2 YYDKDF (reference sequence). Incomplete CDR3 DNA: TGTGCCACCAGCAGATCGGGACAGTCCACAGATACG. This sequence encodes CATSRSGQSTDT. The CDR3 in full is CATSRSGQSTDTQYF.

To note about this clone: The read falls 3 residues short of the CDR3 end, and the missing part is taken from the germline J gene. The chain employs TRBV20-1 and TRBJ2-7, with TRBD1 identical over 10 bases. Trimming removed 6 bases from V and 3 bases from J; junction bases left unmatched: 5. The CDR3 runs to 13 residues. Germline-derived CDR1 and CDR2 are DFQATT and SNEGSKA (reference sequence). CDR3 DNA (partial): TGCAGTGCACGGGGACAGGGGAACTACGAG. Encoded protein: CSARGQGNYE. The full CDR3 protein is CSARGQGNYEQYF.

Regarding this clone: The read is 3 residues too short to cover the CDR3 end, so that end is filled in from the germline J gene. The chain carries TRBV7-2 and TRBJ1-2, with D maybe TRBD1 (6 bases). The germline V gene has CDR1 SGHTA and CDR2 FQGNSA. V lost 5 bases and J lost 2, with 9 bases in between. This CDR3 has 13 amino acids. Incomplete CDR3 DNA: TGTGCCAGCAGCGTGGACAGCAACTATGGC. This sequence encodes CASSVDSNYG. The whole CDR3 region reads CASSVDSNYGYTF.

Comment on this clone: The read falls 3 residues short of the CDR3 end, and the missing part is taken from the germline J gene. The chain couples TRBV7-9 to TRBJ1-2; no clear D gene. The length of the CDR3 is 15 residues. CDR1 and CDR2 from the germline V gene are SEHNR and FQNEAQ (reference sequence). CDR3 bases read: TGTGCCAGCAGCTTGACTAGTTCCCCCTACAATGAC. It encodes CASSLTSSPYND. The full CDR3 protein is CASSLTSSPYNDYTF. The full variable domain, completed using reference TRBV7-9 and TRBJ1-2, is DTGVSQNPRHKITKRGQNVTFRCDPISEHNRLYWYRQTLGQGPEFLTYFQNEAQLEKSRLLSDRFSAERPKGSFSTLEIQRTEQGDSAMYLCASSLTSSPYNDYTFGSGTRLTVV.

CDR3 DNA, as far as it was read: TGTGCCAGCAGCCAAGAGCTTGCGGGAGCCTACGAG. Amino acids: CASSQELAGAYE. The full CDR3 protein is CASSQELAGAYEQYF. The chain has TRBV4-2 and TRBJ2-7; 7 bases are a match to TRBD2. The read terminates 3 residues ahead of where the CDR3 ends, so the germline J gene completes it. Germline values: CDR1 LGHNA, CDR2 YNFKEQ. V was clipped by 0 bases and J by 2 bases; unmatched bases: 4. The CDR3 runs to 15 residues.

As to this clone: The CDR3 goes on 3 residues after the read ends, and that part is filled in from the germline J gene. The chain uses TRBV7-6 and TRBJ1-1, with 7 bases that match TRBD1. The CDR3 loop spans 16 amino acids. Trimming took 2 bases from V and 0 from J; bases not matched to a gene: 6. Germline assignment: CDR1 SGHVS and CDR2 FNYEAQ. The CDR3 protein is CASSLLPGGLNTEAFF. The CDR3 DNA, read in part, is TGTGCCAGCAGCTTACTGCCAGGGGGATTGAACACTGAA.

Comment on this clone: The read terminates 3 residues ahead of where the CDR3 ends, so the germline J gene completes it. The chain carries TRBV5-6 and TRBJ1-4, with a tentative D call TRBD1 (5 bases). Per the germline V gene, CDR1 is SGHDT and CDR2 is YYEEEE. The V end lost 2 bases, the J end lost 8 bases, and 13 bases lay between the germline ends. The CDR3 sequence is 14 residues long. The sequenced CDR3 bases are TGTGCCAGCAGCTTTTCCAGGGTCGGGGAAAAA. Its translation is CASSFSRVGEK. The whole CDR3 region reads CASSFSRVGEKLFF. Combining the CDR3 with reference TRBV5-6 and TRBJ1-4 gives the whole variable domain DAGVTQSPTHLIKTRGQQVTLRCSPKSGHDTVSWYQQALGQGPQFIFQYYEEEERQRGNFPDRFSGHQFPNYSSELNVNALLLGDSALYLCASSFSRVGEKLFFGSGTQLSVL.

The chain's CDR3 is CASSLAGNYGYTF. The DNA read from the CDR3 is TGTGCCAGCAGCTTAGCAGGGAACTATGGC. J is TRBJ1-2 and V is TRBV7-9; D remains ambiguous. The sequence runs out 3 residues before the end of the CDR3; the remainder is reconstructed from the germline J gene. The ends were cut back, 0 bases at V and 2 bases at J, with 4 bases in the middle. Germline CDR1 is SEHNR and CDR2 is FQNEAQ (reference sequence). The CDR3 consists of 13 residues.

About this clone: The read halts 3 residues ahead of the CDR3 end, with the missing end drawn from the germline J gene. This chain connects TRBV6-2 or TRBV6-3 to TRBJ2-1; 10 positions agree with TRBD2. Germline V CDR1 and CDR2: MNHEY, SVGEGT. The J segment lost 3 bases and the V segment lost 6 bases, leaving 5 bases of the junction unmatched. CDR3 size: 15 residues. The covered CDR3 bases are TGTGCCAGCAGCAGATTAGCGGGGGGCTACAATGAG. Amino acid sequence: CASSRLAGGYNE. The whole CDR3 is CASSRLAGGYNEQFF.

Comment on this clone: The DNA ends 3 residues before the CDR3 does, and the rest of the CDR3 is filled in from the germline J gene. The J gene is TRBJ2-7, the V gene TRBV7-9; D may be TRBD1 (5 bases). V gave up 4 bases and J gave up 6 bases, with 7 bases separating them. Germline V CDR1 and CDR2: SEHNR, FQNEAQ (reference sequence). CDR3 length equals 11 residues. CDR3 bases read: TGTGCCAGCAGCTCGACAGTCGAG. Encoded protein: CASSSTVE. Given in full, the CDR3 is CASSSTVEQYF.

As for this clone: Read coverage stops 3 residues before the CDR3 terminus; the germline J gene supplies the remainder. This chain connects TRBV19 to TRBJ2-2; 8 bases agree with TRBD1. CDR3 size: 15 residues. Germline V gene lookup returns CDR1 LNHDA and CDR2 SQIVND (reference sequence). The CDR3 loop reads CASGQSTGGSSPLFF. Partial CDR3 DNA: TGTGCCAGTGGCCAATCCACAGGGGGGTCCTCTCCG.

The CDR3: CASSLSSVLAGLNEQFF. Partial CDR3 DNA: TGTGCCAGCAGCTTAAGTAGCGTTCTAGCGGGTCTCAATGAG. The rearrangement links TRBV7-6 to TRBJ2-1; 8 bases align to TRBD2. The CDR3 extends 3 residues past the end of the read, so its final part is completed from the germline J gene. This CDR3 spans 17 amino acids. Germline CDR1 and CDR2: SGHVS and FNYEAQ. The J segment lost 6 bases and the V segment lost 2 bases, leaving 12 bases of the junction unmatched.

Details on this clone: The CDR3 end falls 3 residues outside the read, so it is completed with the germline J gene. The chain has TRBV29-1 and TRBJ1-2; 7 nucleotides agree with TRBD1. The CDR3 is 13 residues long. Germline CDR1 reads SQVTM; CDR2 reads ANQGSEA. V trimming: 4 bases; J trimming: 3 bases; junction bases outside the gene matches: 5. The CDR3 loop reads CSVGQTGDYGYTF. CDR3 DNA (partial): TGCAGCGTTGGACAAACAGGGGACTATGGC. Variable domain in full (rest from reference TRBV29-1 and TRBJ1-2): SAVISQKPSRDICQRGTSLTIQCQVDSQVTMMFWYRQQPGQSLTLIATANQGSEATYESGFVIDKFPISRPNLTFSTLTVSNMSPEDSSIYLCSVGQTGDYGYTFGSGTRLTVV.

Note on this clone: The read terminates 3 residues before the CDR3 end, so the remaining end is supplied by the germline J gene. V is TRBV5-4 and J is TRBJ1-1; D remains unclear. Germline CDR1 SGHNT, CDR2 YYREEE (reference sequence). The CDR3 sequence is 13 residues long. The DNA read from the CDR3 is TGTGCCAGCAGCGACCTGGATGGGCTCTGG. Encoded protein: CASSDLDGLW. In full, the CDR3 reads CASSDLDGLWAFF.

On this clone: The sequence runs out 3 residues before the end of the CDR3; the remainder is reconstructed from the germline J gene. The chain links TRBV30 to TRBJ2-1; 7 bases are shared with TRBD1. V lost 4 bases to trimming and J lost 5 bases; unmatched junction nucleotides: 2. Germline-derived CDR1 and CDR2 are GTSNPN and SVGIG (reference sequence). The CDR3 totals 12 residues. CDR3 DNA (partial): TGTGCCTGGAAGGGGGCTCACAATGAG. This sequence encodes CAWKGAHNE. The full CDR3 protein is CAWKGAHNEQFF.

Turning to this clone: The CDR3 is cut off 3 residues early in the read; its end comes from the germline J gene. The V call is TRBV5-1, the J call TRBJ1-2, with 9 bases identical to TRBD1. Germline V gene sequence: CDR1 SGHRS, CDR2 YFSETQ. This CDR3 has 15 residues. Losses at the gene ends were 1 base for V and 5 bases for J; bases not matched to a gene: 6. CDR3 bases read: TGCGCCAGCAGCTTGACAGGGGGCGGCGGGTATGGC. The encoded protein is CASSLTGGGGYG. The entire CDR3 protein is CASSLTGGGGYGYTF.